The 26 T cell receptor beta chains below were found in one sample sequenced in a study of blood T cell repertoires in COVID-19. Measured with immunoSEQ multiplex PCR; TCRdb has only the in-frame clones, and not every one. The top ten clones hold 5.5% to 7.5% of a sample with about 350,000 clones, more than 70% of them seen once. The sequencing input was peripheral blood. All receptors come from a woman in her seventies with COVID-19, enrolled during active disease.

The chain joins TRBV21-1 to TRBJ1-4; no check of the table's D call, TRBD1, against the DNA was made. TRBV21-1 is designated a pseudogene. The CDR3 is made up of 22 amino acids. CDR3 region: CASSKGPHGVKYTGGITEKLFF. CDR3 coding DNA: TGTGCCAGCAGCAAAGGTCCTCACGGGGTTAAATATACAGGGGGGATTACTGAAAAACTGTTTTTT.

The chain joins TRBV7-8 to TRBJ1-5, with TRBD1 identical over 7 bases. Trimming removed 5 bases from V and 6 bases from J; junction bases left unmatched: 7. CDR1 and CDR2 (germline): SGHVS, FQNEAQ. CDR3 length equals 14 residues. The CDR3 coding sequence is TGTGCCAGCAGCCGAGACAGGGCGGGTCAGCCCCAGCATTTT. This encodes CASSRDRAGQPQHF.

V is TRBV2 and J is TRBJ1-1; 8 bases match TRBD1. J was trimmed by 4 bases and V by 11 bases; bases with no gene match: 3. Per the germline V gene, CDR1 is SNHLY and CDR2 is FYNNEI. This CDR3 has 11 amino acids. CDR3 coding DNA: TGTGCCGACAGGGGAGGCACTGAAGCTTTCTTT. It specifies CADRGGTEAFF.

This rearrangement joins TRBV18 to TRBJ2-7; a weak D match, TRBD2 (5 bases). The CDR3 is made up of 14 amino acids. Germline V gene data show CDR1 as KGHSH and CDR2 as LQKENI. V was trimmed by 3 bases and J by 2 bases, leaving 11 bases between them. For the CDR3, the DNA is TGTGCCAGCTCACCGGAGGCGGGTGCCTACGAGCAGTACTTC. Its translation: CASSPEAGAYEQYF.

This clone was picked up one time. The V gene is TRBV5-4, the J gene TRBJ2-7, with 7 bases identical to TRBD2. The germline CDR1 and CDR2 sequences are SGHNT and YYREEE (reference sequence). V lost 6 bases and J lost 7; bases outside the gene matches: 19. The CDR3 is 16 amino acids. The CDR3 DNA reads as TGTGCCAGCACCAAGAGGGAGGGAGGTCCCTTGGGGGAGCAGTACTTC. Translating it yields CASTKREGGPLGEQYF. Full variable domain (missing parts from reference TRBV5-4 and TRBJ2-7): ETGVTQSPTHLIKTRGQQVTLRCSSQSGHNTVSWYQQALGQGPQFIFQYYREEENGRGNFPPRFSGLQFPNYSSELNVNALELDDSALYLCASTKREGGPLGEQYFGPGTRLTVT.

The chain carries TRBV6-5 and TRBJ1-1; no definite D call. Germline CDR1 and CDR2: MNHEY and SVGAGI. CDR3 length equals 15 residues. The V gene lost 2 bases and the J gene lost 3 bases, with 13 bases spanning the gap. The CDR3 protein is CASSYPGNMDTEAFF. The DNA for the CDR3 is TGTGCCAGCAGTTACCCCGGGAACATGGACACTGAAGCTTTCTTT.

This clone was observed at least ten times. CDR3 loop: CASSQDRMRAGGRSYEQYF. CDR3 in DNA: TGTGCCAGCAGCCAAGATCGAATGAGAGCGGGGGGCCGCTCCTACGAGCAGTACTTC. V usage is TRBV14 and J usage is TRBJ2-7, with 9 bases aligning to TRBD2. The CDR3 totals 19 residues. The trim removed 0 bases at V and 0 bases at J, leaving 12 bases unmatched. Per germline, CDR1 SGHDN and CDR2 FVKESK.

Comments on this clone: Other DNA sequences in this sample translate to the same CDR3. The chain links TRBV6-5 to TRBJ2-1, with unresolved D. This CDR3 comprises 11 residues. Germline-derived CDR1 and CDR2 are MNHEY and SVGAGI. Trimming removed 5 bases at V and 3 bases at J, with 2 bases between. The CDR3 DNA reads TGTGCCAGCAGTCTCTACAATGAGCAGTTCTTC. Amino acids: CASSLYNEQFF.

The chain is built from TRBV6-5 and TRBJ1-6, with D tentatively TRBD1 (5 bases). Germline V gene sequence: CDR1 MNHEY, CDR2 SVGAGI. The V gene lost 8 bases and the J gene lost 7 bases, with 18 bases spanning the gap. The CDR3 contains 15 residues. DNA for the CDR3: TGTGCCAGCGGGGGGAATCAGGGTCGGAATTCACCCCTCCACTTT. It encodes CASGGNQGRNSPLHF.

The V call is TRBV2, the J call TRBJ1-2; 11 positions match TRBD1. Germline CDR1 reads SNHLY; CDR2 reads FYNNEI. The CDR3 sequence is 16 residues long. The V segment lost 5 bases and the J segment 4 bases; nucleotides outside the gene matches: 9. The CDR3 bases are TGTGCCAGCAGTAGGGACAGGGGGAACCCTGCCTATGGCTACACCTTC. Translation gives CASSRDRGNPAYGYTF.

CDR3 bases: TGTGCCAGCAGTGGAGGGACTAGCGGTCGGGAGCAGTTCTTC. As protein: CASSGGTSGREQFF. The V call is TRBV2, the J call TRBJ2-1; 11 nucleotides line up with TRBD2. J lost 10 bases, V lost 4 bases, and 6 bases had no gene match. The CDR3 length is 14 residues. Per the germline V gene, CDR1 is SNHLY and CDR2 is FYNNEI. Full variable domain (outside the CDR3, taken from reference TRBV2 and TRBJ2-1): EPEVTQTPSHQVTQMGQEVILRCVPISNHLYFYWYRQILGQKVEFLVSFYNNEISEKSEIFDDQFSVERPDGSNFTLKIRSTKLEDSAMYFCASSGGTSGREQFFGPGTRLTVL.

The chain joins TRBV28 to TRBJ1-4; D remains ambiguous. Trimming took 6 bases from V and 10 from J, leaving 9 bases between them. The CDR3 loop spans 11 amino acids. Germline V gene data show CDR1 as MDHEN and CDR2 as SYDVKM. The CDR3 loop is CASRGEGKLFF. CDR3 nucleotides: TGTGCCAGCAGGGGAGAAGGAAAACTGTTTTTT.

The gene calls are TRBV7-2 and TRBJ1-3; 8 nucleotides align to TRBD1. The germline V gene encodes CDR1 SGHTA and CDR2 FQGNSA. This CDR3 is built from 17 residues. The J segment lost 5 bases and the V segment lost 1 base, leaving 10 bases of the junction unmatched. The CDR3 nucleotides are TGTGCCAGCAGCTTAGAAGGCAGGGGGCCCGACAGAAACACCATATATTTT. This encodes CASSLEGRGPDRNTIYF. Together with reference TRBV7-2 and TRBJ1-3, the CDR3 gives the full variable domain: GAGVSQSPSNKVTEKGKDVELRCDPISGHTALYWYRQSLGQGLEFLIYFQGNSAPDKSGLPSDRFSAERTGGSVSTLTIQRTQQEDSAVYLCASSLEGRGPDRNTIYFGEGSWLTVV.

CDR3 amino acids: CASRLGHAGNTIYF. DNA for the CDR3: TGTGCCAGCAGATTGGGACACGCTGGAAACACCATATATTTT. This sequence joins TRBV28 and TRBJ1-3; tentative D call: TRBD1 (6 bases). The germline V gene encodes CDR1 MDHEN and CDR2 SYDVKM. Deletions cut 6 bases from V and 2 bases from J, with 11 bases between. The CDR3 covers 14 residues.

The J gene is TRBJ2-7, the V gene TRBV24-1; 11 bases line up with TRBD1. CDR1 and CDR2 from the germline V gene are KGHDR and SFDVKD. The CDR3 contains 14 residues. V gave up 6 bases and J gave up 2 bases; unmatched junction bases: 2. CDR3 residues: CATSSGQGAYEQYF. The CDR3 DNA follows: TGTGCCACCAGTTCGGGACAGGGGGCCTACGAGCAGTACTTC.

The V and J genes are TRBV5-1 and TRBJ1-1, with TRBD1 matching over 8 bases. This CDR3 has 15 residues. CDR1 and CDR2 from the germline V gene are SGHRS and YFSETQ. The V and J ends lost 4 bases and 1 base, in that order; junction bases with no gene match: 6. The CDR3 sequence is CASSTPGTGNTEAFF. DNA of the CDR3: TGCGCCAGCAGCACGCCCGGGACAGGGAACACTGAAGCTTTCTTT.

The chain recombines TRBV6-5 with TRBJ1-6; a possible D gene is TRBD1 (5 bases). Germline CDR1 reads MNHEY; CDR2 reads SVGAGI. The CDR3 covers 14 residues. V was shortened by 2 bases and J by 7 bases, with 9 bases between the two germline ends. Here the CDR3 DNA reads TGTGCCAGCAGTTACGCGGGGGTAAATTCACCCCTCCACTTT. Translating gives CASSYAGVNSPLHF.

The chain combines TRBV4-3 with TRBJ2-1; a possible D gene is TRBD2 (6 bases). The V end was cut by 1 base, the J end by 6 bases, with 22 bases between. The CDR3 is 18 amino acids. CDR1 is LGHNA and CDR2 is YSLEER in the germline V gene. The CDR3 loop is CASSQVLFVPGLGNEQFF. CDR3 in DNA: TGCGCCAGCAGCCAAGTTTTGTTCGTCCCGGGACTTGGCAATGAGCAGTTCTTC.

The rearrangement joins TRBV7-2 to TRBJ2-2; 10 nucleotides agree with TRBD1. The germline gives CDR1 SGHTA, CDR2 FQGNSA. Trimming cost V 3 bases and J 6 bases; bases outside gene matches: 10. CDR3 length equals 17 residues. Here the CDR3 reads CASSLAPGQGKAGELFF. In nucleotides, the CDR3 is TGTGCCAGCAGCTTGGCTCCGGGACAGGGGAAAGCCGGGGAGCTGTTTTTT. Looking up the rest from reference TRBV7-2 and TRBJ2-2 gives the full variable domain: GAGVSQSPSNKVTEKGKDVELRCDPISGHTALYWYRQSLGQGLEFLIYFQGNSAPDKSGLPSDRFSAERTGGSVSTLTIQRTQQEDSAVYLCASSLAPGQGKAGELFFGEGSRLTVL.

Worth noting for this clone: Additional DNA sequences in this sample encode the identical CDR3. The chain carries TRBV18 and TRBJ2-7; TRBD1 might be the D (5 bases). V was clipped by 3 bases and J by 1 base, with 10 bases between them. Germline V gene sequence: CDR1 KGHSH, CDR2 LQKENI. The CDR3 has 14 amino acids. Here the CDR3 reads CASSPPQGSYEQYF. The CDR3 DNA is TGTGCCAGCTCACCCCCGCAGGGATCCTACGAGCAGTACTTC.

The genes are TRBV5-1 and TRBJ2-3; D may be TRBD2 (6 bases). This CDR3 contains 15 residues. Germline V gene sequence: CDR1 SGHRS, CDR2 YFSETQ. V lost 4 bases, J lost 3 bases, and 15 bases lay in between. The CDR3 reads CASSLGTGGTDTQYF. The CDR3, as DNA: TGCGCCAGCAGCCTAGGGACCGGAGGGACAGATACGCAGTATTTT.

The chain combines TRBV5-1 with TRBJ1-2, with 10 bases fitting TRBD1. Germline V gene data show CDR1 as SGHRS and CDR2 as YFSETQ. V dropped 4 bases and J dropped 4; count of bases not matched to a gene: 4. The CDR3 consists of 14 residues. CDR3 amino acids: CASSPDRGGYGYTF. The CDR3 bases are TGCGCCAGCAGCCCGGACAGGGGGGGCTATGGCTACACCTTC.

The chain couples TRBV3-1 (or the pseudogene TRBV3-2) to TRBJ1-2; D is unresolved. The CDR3 runs to 11 residues. Germline loops: CDR1 LGHDT, CDR2 YNNKEL (reference sequence). V shed 4 bases and J shed 8 bases, with 8 bases lying between them. This CDR3 is CASSLDGGYTF. CDR3 nucleotides: TGTGCCAGCAGCCTAGATGGCGGCTACACCTTC.

This clone showed up just once. This chain connects TRBV4-2 to TRBJ1-1, with unresolved D. V was cut by 0 bases and J by 8 bases, with 7 bases left in between. The CDR3 has 12 residues. Germline assignment: CDR1 LGHNA and CDR2 YNFKEQ. CDR3 sequence: CASSQDSLEAFF. The CDR3 DNA reads as TGTGCCAGCAGCCAAGATTCCCTAGAAGCTTTCTTT.

The rearrangement joins TRBV2 to TRBJ2-3; 14 nucleotides match TRBD2. The germline CDR1 and CDR2 sequences are SNHLY and FYNNEI. The CDR3 loop spans 15 amino acids. V lost 6 bases to trimming and J lost 10 bases; unmatched junction nucleotides: 9. CDR3 sequence: CASRAGTSGGPPQYF. The CDR3 DNA reads TGTGCCAGCAGGGCGGGGACTAGCGGGGGCCCCCCGCAGTATTTT.

This rearrangement joins TRBV4-2 to TRBJ1-1; no clear D. This CDR3 is built from 15 residues. The V end was cut by 0 bases, the J end by 7 bases, with 15 bases between. Germline values: CDR1 LGHNA, CDR2 YNFKEQ. CDR3 coding DNA: TGTGCCAGCAGCCAAGACGAGGGCATCCGTCTTGAAGCTTTCTTT. Amino acid sequence: CASSQDEGIRLEAFF.